The 8 T cell receptor beta chains below were found in one sample sequenced in a study of human T cells and chemical hapten exposure. TCRdb itself ran the RACE reads through MiXCR, one entry per CDR3 protein. Of about 85,000 distinct CDR3 sequences detected, around 8.8% appear once; the ten largest clones hold just over 2.5%. Time point meaning: pre-sensitization, week 0. Treatment in this sample: therapeutic diphenylcyclopropenone sensitization with weekly scalp DPC. Here the sequenced sample was whole blood, taken in connection with sensitization to the hapten diphenylcyclopropenone (DPC). Every receptor here comes from a man aged 35 to 55 with alopecia areata. Some clones in this sample may be carry-over from other donors' samples.

This clonotype has at least ten counts. The chain couples TRBV27 to TRBJ2-3; 8 bases map to TRBD2. This CDR3 contains 15 residues. Germline CDR1 is MNHEY and CDR2 is SMNVEV (reference sequence). With 4 bases clipped from V and 6 bases from J, the junction kept 9 bases outside the gene matches. In DNA form, the CDR3 reads TGTGCCAGCAGTTCCGAGACTAGCGTTATGGATACGCAGTATTTT. This codes for CASSSETSVMDTQYF.

The rearrangement links TRBV12-3 or TRBV12-4 to TRBJ1-1, with a possible D match to TRBD1 (5 bases). The germline V and J ends were trimmed by 6 bases and 3 bases, with 11 bases remaining between them. This CDR3 has 13 amino acids. The CDR3 sequence: CASRRQGYTEAFF. The CDR3, as DNA: TGTGCCAGCAGACGGCAGGGATACACTGAAGCTTTCTTT.

This chain uses TRBV20-1 with TRBJ2-1; D is possibly TRBD1 or TRBD2 (6 bases each). The CDR3 has 16 amino acids. CDR1 is DFQATT, CDR2 SNEGSKA, per germline (reference sequence). Trimming cost V 2 bases and J 10 bases, with 24 bases left between them. The CDR3 protein is CSARIKGGTVGGEQFF. The DNA of the CDR3 is TGCAGTGCTAGAATCAAAGGGGGGACTGTAGGGGGAGAGCAGTTCTTC.

This clonotype was recorded at least ten times. The chain carries TRBV11-3 and TRBJ2-3; 9 bases align to TRBD1. The CDR3 has 15 amino acids. Germline V lookup: CDR1 SGHNT, CDR2 YENEEA. Trimming took 4 bases from V and 5 from J; bases not matched to a gene: 7. The CDR3 reads CASSWTGAQGDTQYF. CDR3 bases: TGTGCCAGCAGCTGGACAGGGGCCCAAGGAGATACGCAGTATTTT. Together with reference TRBV11-3 and TRBJ2-3, the CDR3 gives the full variable domain: EAGVVQSPRYKIIEKKQPVAFWCNPISGHNTLYWYLQNLGQGPELLIRYENEEAVDDSQLPKDRFSAERLKGVDSTLKIQPAELGDSAVYLCASSWTGAQGDTQYFGPGTRLTVL.

This clonotype showed up many times. V usage is TRBV11-3 and J usage is TRBJ2-3; D remains ambiguous. The CDR3 totals 12 residues. V was pared by 4 bases and J by 2 bases, with 4 bases between. The germline V gene has CDR1 SGHNT and CDR2 YENEEA. CDR3 sequence (DNA): TGTGCCAGCAGCTCAAACACAGATACGCAGTATTTT. This translates into CASSSNTDTQYF. The complete variable domain, with remaining parts taken from reference TRBV11-3 and TRBJ2-3, reads EAGVVQSPRYKIIEKKQPVAFWCNPISGHNTLYWYLQNLGQGPELLIRYENEEAVDDSQLPKDRFSAERLKGVDSTLKIQPAELGDSAVYLCASSSNTDTQYFGPGTRLTVL.

The rearrangement joins TRBV6-6 to TRBJ2-2; D remains unclear. Trimming cost V 0 bases and J 2 bases, with 7 bases left between them. This CDR3 has 15 residues. CDR1 MNHNY and CDR2 SVGAGI come from the germline V gene (reference sequence). The CDR3 protein is CASSYSSGNTGELFF. The DNA of the CDR3 is TGTGCCAGCAGTTACTCGTCTGGCAACACCGGGGAGCTGTTTTTT.

The rearrangement links TRBV24-1 to TRBJ2-1; TRBD2 matches at 9 bases. With V trimmed by 2 bases and J by 3 bases, 13 bases remained unmatched. Germline V gives CDR1 KGHDR, CDR2 SFDVKD. CDR3 length: 19 amino acids. The CDR3 region has the DNA TGTGCCACCAGTGATTCCCCTATTGCTAGCGGGATTGACTACAATGAGCAGTTCTTC. This translates into CATSDSPIASGIDYNEQFF.

In its sample, this clonotype was seen many times. The genes are TRBV20-1 and TRBJ1-4; a possible D gene is TRBD1 (6 bases). CDR3 length: 14 amino acids. V was shortened by 2 bases and J by 5 bases, with 12 bases between the two germline ends. CDR1 DFQATT and CDR2 SNEGSKA come from the germline V gene (reference sequence). The CDR3 reads CSARTRGGNEKLFF. CDR3 sequence (DNA): TGCAGTGCTAGAACAAGGGGGGGGAATGAAAAACTGTTTTTT.